The rows below give T cell receptor beta chains drawn from one sample of a study of blood T cell repertoires in COVID-19. Sequencing was performed with immunoSEQ multiplex PCR; in TCRdb, only in-frame clones are kept and a portion is missing. The data show about 220,000 clones, less than 85% seen once. The sequenced sample was peripheral blood. These receptors were collected from a woman aged 70 to 79 with acute or convalescent COVID-19. The CDR3 runs from the conserved cysteine through the conserved F or W. The D gene is left open where the match is weak. Some rows have no size entry. The others give once, few or many, or a class for an expanded clone.

>TRBJ2-5|TRBV6-5|TRBD2|14|NA
CASSWGTTPETQYF
TGTGCCAGCAGTTGGGGGACTACCCCAGAGACCCAGTACTTC
>TRBJ2-2|TRBV4-1|NA|17|NA
CASSQDGASANTGELFF
TGCGCCAGCAGCCAAGATGGGGCCAGCGCGAACACCGGGGAGCTGTTTTTT
>TRBJ2-3|TRBV19|NA|14|NA
CASSDQGSTDTQYF
TGTGCCAGTAGCGATCAGGGTAGCACAGATACGCAGTATTTT
>TRBJ2-2|TRBV5-5|TRBD2|16|NA
CASSLNLAGNTGELFF
TGTGCCAGCAGCTTGAACCTAGCGGGGAACACCGGGGAGCTGTTTTTT
>TRBJ1-2|TRBV12-3/TRBV12-4|TRBD1|13|few
CASSPTTGYGYTF
TGTGCCAGCAGCCCGACGACAGGGTATGGCTACACCTTC
>TRBJ1-4|TRBV24-1|NA|15|NA
CATAGAGETNEKLFF
TGTGCCACCGCTGGGGCAGGGGAGACTAATGAAAAACTGTTTTTT
>TRBJ1-1|TRBV5-5|NA|12|few
CASSLVANEAFF
TGTGCCAGCAGCTTGGTGGCAAATGAAGCTTTCTTT
>TRBJ2-1|TRBV6-5|TRBD2|15|NA
CASSYSASGGYEQFF
TGTGCCAGCAGTTACTCGGCTAGCGGGGGATATGAGCAGTTCTTC
>TRBJ2-7|TRBV3-1/TRBV3-2|TRBD1|15|many
CASSQLGQGGYEQYF
TGTGCCAGCAGCCAACTGGGACAGGGGGGCTACGAGCAGTACTTC
>TRBJ2-7|TRBV20-1|NA|11|NA
CSARRDTEQYF
TGCAGTGCCCGCCGGGACACAGAGCAGTACTTC
>TRBJ2-7|TRBV6-6|TRBD2|15|NA
CASSYSLADSYEQYF
TGTGCCAGCAGTTACTCGCTAGCGGACTCCTACGAGCAGTACTTC